Listed here are 20 T cell receptor beta chains from one sample, sequenced in a study of Ad26.COV2.S vaccination and SARS-CoV-2 variants. The protocol was immunoSEQ multiplex PCR, while the TCRdb copy is restricted to in-frame clones and leaves out a portion. The sample has around 320,000 clones, around 87% seen once. The sample's treatment: around 19 received Ad26.COV2.S at low or high dose, single or two shots; several received placebo; per-sample allocation not given. Collection of the samples took place on day 63 after the first injection of vaccine or placebo. The sample here was peripheral blood, taken in a trial of Ad26.COV2.S vaccine versus placebo. All receptors derive from a person aged 18-65 years who received the Ad26.COV2.S COVID-19 vaccine or a placebo.

The chain recombines TRBV27 with TRBJ2-7, with a possible D match to TRBD1 (6 bases). Germline V gene sequence: CDR1 MNHEY, CDR2 SMNVEV (reference sequence). The CDR3 contains 14 residues. The germline V and J ends were trimmed by 4 bases and 3 bases, with 13 bases remaining between them. CDR3 loop: CASSSQGFGYEQYF. The CDR3 region has the DNA TGTGCCAGCAGTTCGCAGGGGTTTGGCTACGAGCAGTACTTC.

The chain carries TRBV4-1 and TRBJ2-7; tentative D call: TRBD2 (6 bases). Trimming removed 1 base at V and 3 bases at J, with 13 bases between. Looked up from germline, CDR1 is MGHRA and CDR2 is YSYEKL. This CDR3 has 15 residues. The CDR3 nucleotides read TGCGCCAGCAGCCAAGGGTGGCAGGGACTCTACGAGCAGTACTTC. This codes for CASSQGWQGLYEQYF.

A word on this clone: The sample has other DNA sequences that encode this CDR3 too. The V and J genes are TRBV10-3 and TRBJ2-7; TRBD1 or TRBD2 may be the D gene (5 bases each). The V and J ends lost 2 bases and 3 bases respectively, with 8 bases between them. The CDR3 extends over 13 amino acids. Germline assignment: CDR1 ENHRY and CDR2 SYGVKD. CDR3 sequence reads: CAISESGGYEQYF. The CDR3 coding sequence is TGTGCCATCAGTGAGAGTGGGGGCTACGAGCAGTACTTC.

This clone was seen a few times. The chain carries TRBV29-1 and TRBJ1-2; the D gene is possibly TRBD1 (6 bases). From germline, CDR1 is SQVTM and CDR2 ANQGSEA. V was trimmed by 2 bases and J by 8 bases, leaving 21 bases between them. The CDR3 sequence is 15 residues long. The CDR3 nucleotides read TGCAGCGTTGAAACCCCCTGGGGGGGGGCGAAAGGCTACACCTTC. Its protein is CSVETPWGGAKGYTF. Complete variable domain (other parts from reference TRBV29-1 and TRBJ1-2): SAVISQKPSRDICQRGTSLTIQCQVDSQVTMMFWYRQQPGQSLTLIATANQGSEATYESGFVIDKFPISRPNLTFSTLTVSNMSPEDSSIYLCSVETPWGGAKGYTFGSGTRLTVV.

The V gene is TRBV6-1, the J gene TRBJ2-1; D remains ambiguous. The CDR3 is 15 amino acids. V lost 2 bases, J lost 0 bases, and 8 bases lay in between. Germline CDR1 reads MNHNS; CDR2 reads SASEGT. CDR3 nucleotides: TGTGCCAGCAGTGAAAGGGAATTCTCCTACAATGAGCAGTTCTTC. Protein sequence: CASSEREFSYNEQFF.

The chain uses TRBV11-2 and TRBJ1-2; 9 positions agree with TRBD1. V was clipped by 4 bases and J by 4 bases; unmatched bases: 4. CDR1 and CDR2 (germline): SGHAT, FQNNGV. The CDR3 is made up of 14 amino acids. The chain's CDR3 is CASSSTGGSYGYTF. CDR3 in DNA: TGTGCCAGCAGCTCCACAGGGGGCTCCTATGGCTACACCTTC.

This sequence joins TRBV11-3 and TRBJ2-3; unclear D gene. The CDR3 loop spans 14 amino acids. V lost 6 bases to trimming and J lost 1 base, with 11 bases between them. Germline V gene data show CDR1 as SGHNT and CDR2 as YENEEA. The CDR3 loop reads CASSRGSRTDTQYF. Here the CDR3 DNA reads TGTGCCAGCAGTCGAGGAAGCCGCACAGATACGCAGTATTTT.

The rearrangement uses TRBV19 and TRBJ1-3; no clear D gene. V lost 7 bases to trimming and J lost 2 bases, with 18 bases between them. The CDR3 runs 16 residues. Germline lookup yields CDR1 LNHDA and CDR2 SQIVND (reference sequence). The CDR3 DNA reads TGTGCCAGTAACCCGATCTCCTCAACCCCTGGAAACACCATATATTTT. It yields the protein CASNPISSTPGNTIYF. The entire variable domain, with the rest obtained from reference TRBV19 and TRBJ1-3, is as follows: DGGITQSPKYLFRKEGQNVTLSCEQNLNHDAMYWYRQDPGQGLRLIYYSQIVNDFQKGDIAEGYSVSREKKESFPLTVTSAQKNPTAFYLCASNPISSTPGNTIYFGEGSWLTVV.

To note about this clone: One end of the junction does not line up with germline, which may come from a read error. This chain uses TRBV4-1 with TRBJ1-2, with 8 bases lining up with TRBD1. Germline V gives CDR1 MGHRA, CDR2 YSYEKL. CDR3 size: 16 residues. The CDR3 sequence is CASSQEFQGANFGYTF. CDR3 nucleotides: TGCGCCAGCAGCCAAGAGTTCCAGGGGGCAAACTTTGGCTACACCTTC.

The chain carries TRBV5-4 and TRBJ1-3; no reliable D call. V lost 0 bases to trimming and J lost 0 bases, with 4 bases between them. Per germline, CDR1 SGHNT and CDR2 YYREEE (reference sequence). The CDR3 is made up of 14 amino acids. The CDR3 sequence is CASSLEGSGNTIYF. The CDR3 nucleotides read TGTGCCAGCAGCTTGGAGGGCTCTGGAAACACCATATATTTT.

The chain couples TRBV19 to TRBJ2-1; 8 bases align to TRBD2. The CDR3 totals 17 residues. Per germline, CDR1 LNHDA and CDR2 SQIVND (reference sequence). Germline trimming cut 4 bases from V and 7 bases from J; bases unmatched to any gene: 15. CDR3 bases: TGTGCCAGTAGTAGCCCAGGTGACGGGGGGGCCTTAAATGAGCAGTTCTTC. It is translated as CASSSPGDGGALNEQFF. Using reference TRBV19 and TRBJ2-1 for the parts outside the CDR3, the full variable domain is DGGITQSPKYLFRKEGQNVTLSCEQNLNHDAMYWYRQDPGQGLRLIYYSQIVNDFQKGDIAEGYSVSREKKESFPLTVTSAQKNPTAFYLCASSSPGDGGALNEQFFGPGTRLTVL.

V and J are TRBV7-9 and TRBJ2-3; D gene ambiguous. Between the trimmed V and J ends, which lost 1 base and 5 bases, there was a span of 13 bases. The CDR3 sequence is 15 residues long. Germline V gene lookup returns CDR1 SEHNR and CDR2 FQNEAQ (reference sequence). CDR3 nucleotides: TGTGCCAGCAGCTTAGGACCCCCCGAGCTAGATACGCAGTATTTT. It is translated as CASSLGPPELDTQYF.

This clone was counted only a few times. J is TRBJ1-3 and V is TRBV19; 8 nucleotides agree with TRBD1. V trimming: 8 bases; J trimming: 0 bases; junction bases outside the gene matches: 3. Germline V gives CDR1 LNHDA, CDR2 SQIVND (reference sequence). The CDR3 is 14 amino acids. Here the CDR3 DNA reads TGTGCCAGTTTGGACAGGGCCTCTGGAAACACCATATATTTT. Residues: CASLDRASGNTIYF.

The chain combines TRBV5-1 with TRBJ1-1, with a possible D match to TRBD1 (5 bases). Germline values: CDR1 SGHRS, CDR2 YFSETQ. This CDR3 is 12 amino acids long. V was trimmed by 6 bases and J by 8 bases, leaving 14 bases between them. DNA for the CDR3: TGCGCCAGCACTCAGGGCGGCAGGGAAGCTTTCTTT. Its translation: CASTQGGREAFF.

This clone was recorded only once. The chain joins TRBV6-5 to TRBJ2-1; either TRBD1 or TRBD2 may supply D (5 bases each). The germline V gene encodes CDR1 MNHEY and CDR2 SVGAGI. V gave up 7 bases and J gave up 7 bases, with 14 bases separating them. The CDR3 has 13 amino acids. CDR3 protein: CASTLNWGNEQFF. The CDR3 DNA sequence: TGTGCCAGCACCCTTAACTGGGGGAATGAGCAGTTCTTC.

The chain carries TRBV11-2 and TRBJ2-3; 10 positions agree with TRBD2. CDR1 and CDR2 (germline): SGHAT, FQNNGV. This CDR3 has 14 amino acids. Germline trimming cut 4 bases from V and 6 bases from J; bases unmatched to any gene: 4. Here the CDR3 reads CASSSTAGGDTQYF. The CDR3 DNA reads TGTGCCAGCAGCTCCACAGCGGGGGGGGATACGCAGTATTTT.

This chain connects TRBV7-9 to TRBJ1-4; TRBD1 agrees at 7 bases. CDR1 SEHNR and CDR2 FQNEAQ come from the germline V gene (reference sequence). Trimming at V came to 2 bases and at J to 3 bases, leaving 6 bases not matched to a gene. This CDR3 contains 16 residues. CDR3 nucleotide sequence: TGTGCCAGCAGCTTACCGCCGGGACAGCCTAATGAAAAACTGTTTTTT. It translates to CASSLPPGQPNEKLFF.

V is TRBV27 and J is TRBJ2-2, with TRBD2 identical over 11 bases. The CDR3 is made up of 17 amino acids. The V segment lost 6 bases and the J segment 5 bases; nucleotides outside the gene matches: 11. Germline values: CDR1 MNHEY, CDR2 SMNVEV (reference sequence). This CDR3 is CASSRLAGIRWTGELFF. The CDR3 coding sequence is TGTGCCAGCAGCCGACTAGCGGGGATCCGTTGGACCGGGGAGCTGTTTTTT.

The CDR3 protein is CASSQVWDRYFF. The CDR3 DNA follows: TGTGCCAGCAGCCAAGTGTGGGACAGGTACTTCTTC. This sequence joins TRBV14 and TRBJ2-1, with 8 bases matching TRBD1. The CDR3 sequence is 12 residues long. Looked up from germline, CDR1 is SGHDN and CDR2 is FVKESK. After removal of 1 base from V and 16 bases from J, the junction contained 6 bases not matched to a gene.

The chain has TRBV27 and TRBJ1-2; D unresolved. CDR3 size: 13 residues. Germline assignment: CDR1 MNHEY and CDR2 SMNVEV (reference sequence). V lost 0 bases and J 5 bases, leaving 7 bases between the germline ends. The CDR3 protein is CASSLSPGYGYTF. For the CDR3, the DNA is TGTGCCAGCAGTTTATCCCCTGGGTATGGCTACACCTTC.